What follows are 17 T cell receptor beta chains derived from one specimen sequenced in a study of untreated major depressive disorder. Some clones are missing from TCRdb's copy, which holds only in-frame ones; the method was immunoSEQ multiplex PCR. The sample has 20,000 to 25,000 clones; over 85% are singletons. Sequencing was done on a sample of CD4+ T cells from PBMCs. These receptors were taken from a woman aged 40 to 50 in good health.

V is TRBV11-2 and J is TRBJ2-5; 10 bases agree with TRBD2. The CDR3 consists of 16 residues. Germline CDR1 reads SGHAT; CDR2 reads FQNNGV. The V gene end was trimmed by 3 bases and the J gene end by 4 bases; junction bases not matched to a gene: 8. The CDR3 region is CASSFLLAGAGETQYF. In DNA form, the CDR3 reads TGTGCCAGCAGCTTCCTCCTAGCGGGAGCGGGAGAGACCCAGTACTTC.

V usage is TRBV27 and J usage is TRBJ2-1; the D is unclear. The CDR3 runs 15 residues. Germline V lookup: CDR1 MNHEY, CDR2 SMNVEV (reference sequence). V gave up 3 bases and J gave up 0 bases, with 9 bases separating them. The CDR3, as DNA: TGTGCCAGCAGTTTGGCGCTGCTCTCCTACAATGAGCAGTTCTTC. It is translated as CASSLALLSYNEQFF.

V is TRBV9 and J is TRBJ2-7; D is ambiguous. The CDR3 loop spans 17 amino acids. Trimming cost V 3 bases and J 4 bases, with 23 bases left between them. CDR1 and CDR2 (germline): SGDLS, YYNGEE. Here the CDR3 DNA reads TGTGCCAGCAGCGCTTCGCTGGACCCCTACGGTCGTTACGAGCAGTACTTC. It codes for CASSASLDPYGRYEQYF.

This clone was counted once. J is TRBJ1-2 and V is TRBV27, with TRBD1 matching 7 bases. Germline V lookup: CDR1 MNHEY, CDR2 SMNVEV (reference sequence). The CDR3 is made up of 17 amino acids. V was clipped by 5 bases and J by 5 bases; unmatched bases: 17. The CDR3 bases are TGTGCCAGCAGTCCGGGACAGAAAGGTCGTTTTAGATATGGCTACACCTTC. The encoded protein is CASSPGQKGRFRYGYTF.

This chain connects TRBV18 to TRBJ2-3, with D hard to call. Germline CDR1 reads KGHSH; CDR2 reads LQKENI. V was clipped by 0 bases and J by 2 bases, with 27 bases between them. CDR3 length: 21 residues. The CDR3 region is CASSPPARNQALMPSTDTQYF. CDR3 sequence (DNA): TGTGCCAGCTCACCACCGGCGAGGAACCAAGCGCTGATGCCCTCCACAGATACGCAGTATTTT.

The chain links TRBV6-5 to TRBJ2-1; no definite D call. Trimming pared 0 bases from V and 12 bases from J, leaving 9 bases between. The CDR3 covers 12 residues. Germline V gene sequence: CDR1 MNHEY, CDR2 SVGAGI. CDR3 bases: TGTGCCAGCAGTTACTCTAAGGGCCGGCAGTTCTTC. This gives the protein CASSYSKGRQFF.

CDR3 coding DNA: TGTGCCAGCAGCACGCGGGACACCGCTAACTATGGCTACACCTTC. As protein: CASSTRDTANYGYTF. V and J are TRBV7-2 and TRBJ1-2, with D possibly matching TRBD1 (6 bases). The V gene's germline CDR1 is SGHTA and CDR2 FQGNSA. This CDR3 has 15 residues. V lost 5 bases and J 0 bases, leaving 13 bases between the germline ends.

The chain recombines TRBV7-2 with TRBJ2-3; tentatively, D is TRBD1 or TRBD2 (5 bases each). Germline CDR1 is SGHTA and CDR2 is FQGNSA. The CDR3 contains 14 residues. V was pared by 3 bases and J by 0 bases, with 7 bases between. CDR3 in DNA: TGTGCCAGCAGCTTTTGGGGGAGCACAGATACGCAGTATTTT. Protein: CASSFWGSTDTQYF.

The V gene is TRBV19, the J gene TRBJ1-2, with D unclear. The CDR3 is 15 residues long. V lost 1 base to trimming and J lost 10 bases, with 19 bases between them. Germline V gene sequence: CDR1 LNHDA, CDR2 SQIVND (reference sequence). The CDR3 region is CASSIVLRLSAHYTF. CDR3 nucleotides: TGTGCCAGTAGTATAGTCTTACGTTTGTCCGCGCACTACACCTTC.

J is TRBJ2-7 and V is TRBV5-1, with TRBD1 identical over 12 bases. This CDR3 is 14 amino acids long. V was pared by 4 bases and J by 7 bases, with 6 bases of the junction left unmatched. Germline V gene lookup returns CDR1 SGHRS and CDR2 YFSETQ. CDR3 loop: CASSPGQGAREQYF. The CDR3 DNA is TGCGCCAGCAGCCCGGGACAGGGGGCGAGGGAGCAGTACTTC.

CDR3 protein: CASSYSGGMNTEAFF. The CDR3 nucleotides read TGTGCCAGCAGTTACTCCGGGGGGATGAACACTGAAGCTTTCTTT. This chain uses TRBV6-5 with TRBJ1-1; possible D gene TRBD1, 5 bases. Trimming left V 0 bases short and J 0 bases short, with 8 bases between. This CDR3 has 15 residues. Germline CDR1 is MNHEY and CDR2 is SVGAGI.

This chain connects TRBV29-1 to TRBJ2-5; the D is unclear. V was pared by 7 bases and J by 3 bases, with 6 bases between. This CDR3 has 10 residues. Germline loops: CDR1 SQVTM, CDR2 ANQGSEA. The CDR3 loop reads CSALEETQYF. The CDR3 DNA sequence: TGCAGCGCTCTGGAAGAGACCCAGTACTTC.

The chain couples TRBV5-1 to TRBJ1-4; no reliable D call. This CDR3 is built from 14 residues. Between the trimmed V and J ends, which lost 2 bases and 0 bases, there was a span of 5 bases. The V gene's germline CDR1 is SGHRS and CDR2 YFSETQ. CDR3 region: CASSLGATNEKLFF. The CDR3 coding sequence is TGCGCCAGCAGCTTAGGAGCAACTAATGAAAAACTGTTTTTT.

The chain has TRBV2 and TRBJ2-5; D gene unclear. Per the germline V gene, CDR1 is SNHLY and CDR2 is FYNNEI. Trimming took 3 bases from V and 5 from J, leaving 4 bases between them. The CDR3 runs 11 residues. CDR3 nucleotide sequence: TGTGCCAGCAGTGAGGAGGAGACCCAGTACTTC. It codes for CASSEEETQYF.

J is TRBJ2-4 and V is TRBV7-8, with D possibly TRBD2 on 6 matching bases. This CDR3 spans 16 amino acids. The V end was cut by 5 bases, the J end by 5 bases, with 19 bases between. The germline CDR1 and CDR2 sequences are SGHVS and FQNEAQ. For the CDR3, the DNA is TGTGCCAGCAGCCCCTCACTACGGGAGAACCAAAACATTCAGTACTTC. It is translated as CASSPSLRENQNIQYF.

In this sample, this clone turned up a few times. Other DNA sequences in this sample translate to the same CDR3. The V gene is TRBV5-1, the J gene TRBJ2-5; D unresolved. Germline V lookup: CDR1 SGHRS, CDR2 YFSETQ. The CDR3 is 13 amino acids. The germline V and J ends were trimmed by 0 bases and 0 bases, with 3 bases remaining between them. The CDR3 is CASSLGNQETQYF. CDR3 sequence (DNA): TGCGCCAGCAGCTTGGGAAACCAAGAGACCCAGTACTTC.

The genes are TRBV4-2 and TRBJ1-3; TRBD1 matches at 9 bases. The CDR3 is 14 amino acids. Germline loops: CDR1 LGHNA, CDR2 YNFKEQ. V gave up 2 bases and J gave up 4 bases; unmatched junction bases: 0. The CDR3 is CASSQTGGGNTIYF. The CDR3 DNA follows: TGTGCCAGCAGCCAAACAGGGGGCGGAAACACCATATATTTT.